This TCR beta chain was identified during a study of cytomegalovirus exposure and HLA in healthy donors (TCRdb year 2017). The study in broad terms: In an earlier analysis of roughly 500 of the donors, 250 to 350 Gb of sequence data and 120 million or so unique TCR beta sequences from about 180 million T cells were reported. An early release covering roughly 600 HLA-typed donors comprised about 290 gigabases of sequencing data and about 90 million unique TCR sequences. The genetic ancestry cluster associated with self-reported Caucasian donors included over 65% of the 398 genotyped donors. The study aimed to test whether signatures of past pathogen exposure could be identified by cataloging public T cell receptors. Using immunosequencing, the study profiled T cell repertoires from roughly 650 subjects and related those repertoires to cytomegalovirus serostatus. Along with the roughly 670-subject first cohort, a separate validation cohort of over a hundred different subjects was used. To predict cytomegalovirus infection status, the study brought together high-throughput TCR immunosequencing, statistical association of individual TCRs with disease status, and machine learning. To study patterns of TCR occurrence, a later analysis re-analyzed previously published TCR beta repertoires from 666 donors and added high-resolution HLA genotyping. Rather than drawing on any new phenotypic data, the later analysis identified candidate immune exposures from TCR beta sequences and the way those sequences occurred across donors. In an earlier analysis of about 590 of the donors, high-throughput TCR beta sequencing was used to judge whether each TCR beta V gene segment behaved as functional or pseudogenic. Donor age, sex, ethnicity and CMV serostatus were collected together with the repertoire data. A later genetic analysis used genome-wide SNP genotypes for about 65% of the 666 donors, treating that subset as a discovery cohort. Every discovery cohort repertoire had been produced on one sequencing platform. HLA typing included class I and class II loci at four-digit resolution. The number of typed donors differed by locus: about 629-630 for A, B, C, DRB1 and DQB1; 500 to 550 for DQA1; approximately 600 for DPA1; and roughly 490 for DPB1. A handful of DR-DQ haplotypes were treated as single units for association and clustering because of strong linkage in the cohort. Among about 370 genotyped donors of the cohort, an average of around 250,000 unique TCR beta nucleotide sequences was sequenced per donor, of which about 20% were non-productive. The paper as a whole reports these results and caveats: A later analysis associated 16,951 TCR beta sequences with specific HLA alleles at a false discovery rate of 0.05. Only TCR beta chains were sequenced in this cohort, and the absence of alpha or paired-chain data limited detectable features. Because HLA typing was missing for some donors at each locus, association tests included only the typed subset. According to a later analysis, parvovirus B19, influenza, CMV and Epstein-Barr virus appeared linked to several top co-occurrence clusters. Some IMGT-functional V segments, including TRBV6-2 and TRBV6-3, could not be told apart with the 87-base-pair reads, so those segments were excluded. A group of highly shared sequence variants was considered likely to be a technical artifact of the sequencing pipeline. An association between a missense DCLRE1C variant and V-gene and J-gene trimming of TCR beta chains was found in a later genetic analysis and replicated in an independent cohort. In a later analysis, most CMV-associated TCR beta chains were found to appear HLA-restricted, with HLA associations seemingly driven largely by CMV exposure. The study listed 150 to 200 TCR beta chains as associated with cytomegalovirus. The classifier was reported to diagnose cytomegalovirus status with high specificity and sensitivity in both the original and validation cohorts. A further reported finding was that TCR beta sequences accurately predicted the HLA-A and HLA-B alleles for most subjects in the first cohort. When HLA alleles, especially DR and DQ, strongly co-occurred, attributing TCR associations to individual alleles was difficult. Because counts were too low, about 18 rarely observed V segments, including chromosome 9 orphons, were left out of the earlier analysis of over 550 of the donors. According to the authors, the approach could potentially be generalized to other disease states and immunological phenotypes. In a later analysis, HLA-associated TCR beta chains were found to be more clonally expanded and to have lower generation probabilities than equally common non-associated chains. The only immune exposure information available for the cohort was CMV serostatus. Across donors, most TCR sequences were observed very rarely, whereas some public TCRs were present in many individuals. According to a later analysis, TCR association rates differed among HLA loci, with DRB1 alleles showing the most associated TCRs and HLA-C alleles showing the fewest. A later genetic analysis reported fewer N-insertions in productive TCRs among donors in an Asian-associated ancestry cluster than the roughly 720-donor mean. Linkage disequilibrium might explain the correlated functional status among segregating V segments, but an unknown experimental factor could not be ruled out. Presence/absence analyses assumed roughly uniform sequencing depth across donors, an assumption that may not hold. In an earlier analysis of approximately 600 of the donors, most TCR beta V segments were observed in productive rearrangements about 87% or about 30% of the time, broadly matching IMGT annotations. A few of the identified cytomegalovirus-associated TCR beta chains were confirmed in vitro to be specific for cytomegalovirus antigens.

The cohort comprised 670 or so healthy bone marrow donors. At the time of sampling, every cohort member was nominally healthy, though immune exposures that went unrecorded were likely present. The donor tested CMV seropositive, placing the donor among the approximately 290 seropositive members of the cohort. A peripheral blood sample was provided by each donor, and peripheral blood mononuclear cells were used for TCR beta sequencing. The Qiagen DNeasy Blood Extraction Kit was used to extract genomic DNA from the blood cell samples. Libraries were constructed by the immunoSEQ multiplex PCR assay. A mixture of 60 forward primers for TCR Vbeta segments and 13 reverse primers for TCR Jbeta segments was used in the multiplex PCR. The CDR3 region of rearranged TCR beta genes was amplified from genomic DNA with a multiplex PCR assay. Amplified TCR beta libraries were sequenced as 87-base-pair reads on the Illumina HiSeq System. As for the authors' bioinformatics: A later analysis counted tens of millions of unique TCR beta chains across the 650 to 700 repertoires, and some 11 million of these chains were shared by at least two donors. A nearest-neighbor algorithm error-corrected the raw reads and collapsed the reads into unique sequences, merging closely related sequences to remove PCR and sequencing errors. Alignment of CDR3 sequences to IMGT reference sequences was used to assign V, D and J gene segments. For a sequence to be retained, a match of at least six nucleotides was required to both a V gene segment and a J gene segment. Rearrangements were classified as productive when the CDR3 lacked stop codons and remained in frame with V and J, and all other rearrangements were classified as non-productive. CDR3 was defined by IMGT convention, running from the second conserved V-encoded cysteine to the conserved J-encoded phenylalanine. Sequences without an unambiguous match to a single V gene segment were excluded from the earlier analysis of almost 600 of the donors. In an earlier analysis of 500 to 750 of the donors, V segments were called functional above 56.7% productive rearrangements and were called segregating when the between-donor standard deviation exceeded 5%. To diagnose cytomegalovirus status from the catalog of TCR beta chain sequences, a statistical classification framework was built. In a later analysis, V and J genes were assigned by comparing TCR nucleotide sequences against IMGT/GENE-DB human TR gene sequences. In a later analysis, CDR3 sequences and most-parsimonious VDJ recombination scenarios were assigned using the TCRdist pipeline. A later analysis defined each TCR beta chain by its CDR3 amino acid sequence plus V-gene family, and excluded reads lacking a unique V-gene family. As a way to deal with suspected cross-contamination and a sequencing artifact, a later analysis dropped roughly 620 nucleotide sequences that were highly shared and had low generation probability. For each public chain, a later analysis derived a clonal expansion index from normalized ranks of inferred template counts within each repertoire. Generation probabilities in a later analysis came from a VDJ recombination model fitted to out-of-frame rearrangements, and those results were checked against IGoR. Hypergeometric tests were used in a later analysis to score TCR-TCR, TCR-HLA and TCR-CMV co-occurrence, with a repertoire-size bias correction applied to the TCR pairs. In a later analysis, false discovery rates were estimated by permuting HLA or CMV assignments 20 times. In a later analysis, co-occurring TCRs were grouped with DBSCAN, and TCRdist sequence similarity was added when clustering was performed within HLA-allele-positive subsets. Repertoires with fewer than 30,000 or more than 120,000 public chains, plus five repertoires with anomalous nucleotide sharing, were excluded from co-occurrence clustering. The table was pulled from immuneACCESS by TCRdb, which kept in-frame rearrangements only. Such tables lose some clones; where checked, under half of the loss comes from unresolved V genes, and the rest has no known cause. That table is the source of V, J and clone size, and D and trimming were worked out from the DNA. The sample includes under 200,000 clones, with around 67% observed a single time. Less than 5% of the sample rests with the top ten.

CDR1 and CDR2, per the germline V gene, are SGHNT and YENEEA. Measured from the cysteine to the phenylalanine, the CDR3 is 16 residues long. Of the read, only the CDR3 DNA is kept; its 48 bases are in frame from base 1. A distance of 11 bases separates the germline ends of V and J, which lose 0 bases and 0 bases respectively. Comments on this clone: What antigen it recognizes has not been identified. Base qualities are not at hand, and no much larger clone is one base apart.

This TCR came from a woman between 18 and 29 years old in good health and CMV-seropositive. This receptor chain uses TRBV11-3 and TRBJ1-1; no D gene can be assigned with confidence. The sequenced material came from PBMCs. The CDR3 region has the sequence CASSLEVWEMNTEAFF. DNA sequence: TGTGCCAGCAGCTTAGAAGTGTGGGAGATGAACACTGAAGCTTTCTTT.